This T cell receptor (beta chain) was sequenced during a study of cytomegalovirus exposure and HLA in healthy donors. The PCR used 60 Vbeta and 13 Jbeta primers. Sequencing was performed with immunoSEQ multiplex PCR; in TCRdb, only in-frame clones are kept and a portion is missing. Among 210,000 or so clones listed, over 60% were seen once. V lost 1 base and J lost 7, with 5 bases in between. The CDR3 runs to 12 residues. From germline, CDR1 is SGHAT and CDR2 FQNNGV. The chain carries TRBV11-2 and TRBJ2-1; D not resolved. Sequenced: PBMCs. The clonotype was recovered from a man between 18 and 35 years old in good health and CMV-seronegative. CDR3 DNA sequence: TGTGCCAGCAGCTTAGGAGATAATGAGCAGTTCTTC. It encodes CASSLGDNEQFF.